This TCR beta chain appears in the sequencing data of a study of T-cell reconstitution after alpha-beta-depleted transplantation in children. Study outcomes and limitations: Most T-cell counts and diversity one year after the transplant came from T cells that were newly produced. Surviving thymic progenitors and recipient T cells were the source of high TCRbeta diversity at day 60 in some patients.

Trimming removed 8 bases from V and 3 bases from J, with 17 bases in between. The CDR3 loop spans 14 amino acids. This clonotype came up many times. Its antigen remains unknown. Construction of the TCRbeta library involved unique molecular identifiers. TCRdb re-called the PCR reads through MiXCR, storing one row per CDR3 protein. This table holds 130,000 or so distinct CDR3 sequences, approximately 8.7% found once. Material: PBMCs, mostly from graft donor cells, obtained 180 days after TCRalphabeta/CD19-depleted stem cell transplant. This chain connects TRBV12-3 or TRBV12-4 to TRBJ2-7; no clear D gene. The TCR sequence derives from a girl less than two years old who had a stem cell transplant for combined immunodeficiency, so the T cells may come from the graft donor. The CDR3 spells CASAGNVWGYEQYF. As DNA, the CDR3 is TGTGCCAGCGCTGGGAATGTTTGGGGCTACGAGCAGTACTTC.